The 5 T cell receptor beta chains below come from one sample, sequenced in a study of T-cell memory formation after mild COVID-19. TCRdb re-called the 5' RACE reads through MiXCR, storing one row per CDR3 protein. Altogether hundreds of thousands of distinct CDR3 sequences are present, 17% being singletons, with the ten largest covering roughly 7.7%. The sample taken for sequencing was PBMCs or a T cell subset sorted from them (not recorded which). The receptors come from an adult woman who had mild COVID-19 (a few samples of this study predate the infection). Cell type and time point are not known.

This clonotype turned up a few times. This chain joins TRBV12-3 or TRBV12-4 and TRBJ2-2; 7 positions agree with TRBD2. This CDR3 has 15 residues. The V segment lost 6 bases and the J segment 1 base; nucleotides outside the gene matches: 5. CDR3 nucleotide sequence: TGTGCCAGCAGCCGGTCGGGGGGGAACACCGGGGAGCTGTTTTTT. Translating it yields CASSRSGGNTGELFF.

The CDR3 DNA is TGCAGTGCCCCCGCGGTGGGCGAGCAGTACTTC. Its translation: CSAPAVGEQYF. V usage is TRBV20-1 and J usage is TRBJ2-7, with D unclear. This CDR3 region has 11 residues. Looked up from germline, CDR1 is DFQATT and CDR2 is SNEGSKA (reference sequence). Trimming pared 6 bases from V and 6 bases from J, leaving 12 bases between.

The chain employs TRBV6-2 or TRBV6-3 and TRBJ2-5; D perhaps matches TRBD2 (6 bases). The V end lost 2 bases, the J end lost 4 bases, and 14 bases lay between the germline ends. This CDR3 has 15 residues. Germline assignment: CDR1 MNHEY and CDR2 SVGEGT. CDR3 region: CASSYTGVGVETQYF. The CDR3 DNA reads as TGTGCCAGCAGTTACACGGGAGTCGGGGTAGAGACCCAGTACTTC.

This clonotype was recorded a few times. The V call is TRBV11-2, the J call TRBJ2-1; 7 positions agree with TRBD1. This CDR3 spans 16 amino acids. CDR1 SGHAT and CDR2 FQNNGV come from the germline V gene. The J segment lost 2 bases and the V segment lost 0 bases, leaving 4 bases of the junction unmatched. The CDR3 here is CASSLERQGAYNEQFF. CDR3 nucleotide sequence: TGTGCCAGCAGCTTAGAGCGTCAGGGGGCCTACAATGAGCAGTTCTTC.

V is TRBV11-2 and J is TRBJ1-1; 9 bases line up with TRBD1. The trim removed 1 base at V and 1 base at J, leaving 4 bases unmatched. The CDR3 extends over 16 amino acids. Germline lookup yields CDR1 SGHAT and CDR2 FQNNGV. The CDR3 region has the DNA TGTGCCAGCAGCTTAGTCGGACAGGGGTCGAACACTGAAGCTTTCTTT. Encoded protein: CASSLVGQGSNTEAFF.